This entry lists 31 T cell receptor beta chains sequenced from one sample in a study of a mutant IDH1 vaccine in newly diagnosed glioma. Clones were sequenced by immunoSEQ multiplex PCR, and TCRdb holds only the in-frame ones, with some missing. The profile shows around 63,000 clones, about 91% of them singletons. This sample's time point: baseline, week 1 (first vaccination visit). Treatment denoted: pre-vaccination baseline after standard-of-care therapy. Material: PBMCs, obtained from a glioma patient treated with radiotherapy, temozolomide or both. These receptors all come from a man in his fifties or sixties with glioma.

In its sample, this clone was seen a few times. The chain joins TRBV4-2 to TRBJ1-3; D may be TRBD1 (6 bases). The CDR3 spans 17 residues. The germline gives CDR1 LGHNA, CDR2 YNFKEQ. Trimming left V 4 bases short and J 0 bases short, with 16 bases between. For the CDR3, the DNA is TGTGCCAGCAGCCCCCGCCAGGGACAAACCTCTGGAAACACCATATATTTT. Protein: CASSPRQGQTSGNTIYF.

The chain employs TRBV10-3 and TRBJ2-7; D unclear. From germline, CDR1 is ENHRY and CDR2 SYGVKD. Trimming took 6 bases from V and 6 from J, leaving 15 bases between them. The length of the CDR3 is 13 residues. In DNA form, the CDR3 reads TGTGCCATCAGGGACGATGGGGTCAGCGAGCAGTACTTC. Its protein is CAIRDDGVSEQYF.

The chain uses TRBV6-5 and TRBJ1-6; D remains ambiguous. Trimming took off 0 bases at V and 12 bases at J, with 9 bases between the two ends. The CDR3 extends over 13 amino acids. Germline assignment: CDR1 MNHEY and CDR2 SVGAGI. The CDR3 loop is CASSYSRALPLHF. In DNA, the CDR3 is TGTGCCAGCAGTTACTCCCGCGCCTTACCCCTCCACTTT.

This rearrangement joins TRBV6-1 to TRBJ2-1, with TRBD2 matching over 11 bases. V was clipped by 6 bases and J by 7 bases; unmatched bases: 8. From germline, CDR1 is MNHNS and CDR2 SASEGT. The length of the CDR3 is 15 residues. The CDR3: CASRLAGGPGNEQFF. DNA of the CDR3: TGTGCCAGCAGATTAGCGGGAGGGCCGGGGAATGAGCAGTTCTTC.

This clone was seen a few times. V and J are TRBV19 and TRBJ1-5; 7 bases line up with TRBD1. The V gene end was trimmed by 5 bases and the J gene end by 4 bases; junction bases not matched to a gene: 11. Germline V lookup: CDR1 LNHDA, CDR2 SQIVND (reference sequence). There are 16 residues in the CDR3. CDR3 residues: CASSPLLQGGNQPQHF. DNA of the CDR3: TGTGCCAGTAGTCCACTTCTCCAGGGGGGGAATCAGCCCCAGCATTTT.

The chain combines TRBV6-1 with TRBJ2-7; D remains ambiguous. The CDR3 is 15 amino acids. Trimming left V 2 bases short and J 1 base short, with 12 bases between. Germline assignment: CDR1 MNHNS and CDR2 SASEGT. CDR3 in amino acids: CASSEWPGKSYEQYF. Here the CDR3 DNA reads TGTGCCAGCAGTGAATGGCCAGGCAAGTCCTACGAGCAGTACTTC.

Here the CDR3 DNA reads TGTGCCAGCAGTTTTCGATCCAACTATGGCTACACCTTC. Translated, it gives CASSFRSNYGYTF. The chain carries TRBV27 and TRBJ1-2; D gene unclear. There are 13 residues in the CDR3. V was trimmed by 3 bases and J by 2 bases, leaving 7 bases between them. CDR1 is MNHEY and CDR2 is SMNVEV in the germline V gene (reference sequence).

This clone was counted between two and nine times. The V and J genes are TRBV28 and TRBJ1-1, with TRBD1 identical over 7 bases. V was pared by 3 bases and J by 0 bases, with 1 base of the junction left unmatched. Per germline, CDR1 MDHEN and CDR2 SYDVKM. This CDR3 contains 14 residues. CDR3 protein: CASSLTGMNTEAFF. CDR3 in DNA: TGTGCCAGCAGTTTGACAGGGATGAACACTGAAGCTTTCTTT.

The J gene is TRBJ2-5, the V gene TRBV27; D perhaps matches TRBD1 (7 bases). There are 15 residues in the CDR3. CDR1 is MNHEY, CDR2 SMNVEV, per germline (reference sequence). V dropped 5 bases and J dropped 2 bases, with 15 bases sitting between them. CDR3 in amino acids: CASSRDWDRQETQYF. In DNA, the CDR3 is TGTGCCAGCAGTCGGGACTGGGACAGACAAGAGACCCAGTACTTC.

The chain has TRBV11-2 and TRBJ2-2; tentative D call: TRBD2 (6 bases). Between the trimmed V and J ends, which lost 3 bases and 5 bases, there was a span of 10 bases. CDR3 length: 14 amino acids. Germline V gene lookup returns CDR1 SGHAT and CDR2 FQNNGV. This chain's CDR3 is CASSFIGSTGELFF. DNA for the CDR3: TGTGCCAGCAGCTTTATCGGGAGTACCGGGGAGCTGTTTTTT.

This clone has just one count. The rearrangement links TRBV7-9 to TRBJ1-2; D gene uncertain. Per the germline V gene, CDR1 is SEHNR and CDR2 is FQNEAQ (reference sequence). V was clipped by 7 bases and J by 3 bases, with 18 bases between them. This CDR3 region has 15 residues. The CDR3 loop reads CASNPPYERDYGYTF. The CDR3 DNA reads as TGTGCCAGCAACCCTCCATATGAGAGGGACTATGGCTACACCTTC. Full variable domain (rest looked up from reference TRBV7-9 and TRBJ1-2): DTGVSQNPRHKITKRGQNVTFRCDPISEHNRLYWYRQTLGQGPEFLTYFQNEAQLEKSRLLSDRFSAERPKGSFSTLEIQRTEQGDSAMYLCASNPPYERDYGYTFGSGTRLTVV.

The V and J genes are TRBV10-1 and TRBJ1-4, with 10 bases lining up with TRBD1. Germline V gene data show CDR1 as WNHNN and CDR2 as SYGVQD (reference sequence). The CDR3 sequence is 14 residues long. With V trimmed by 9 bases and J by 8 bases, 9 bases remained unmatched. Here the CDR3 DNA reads TGCGCCAGTCCCGGGGGACAGGGGCACGAAAAACTGTTTTTT. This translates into CASPGGQGHEKLFF.

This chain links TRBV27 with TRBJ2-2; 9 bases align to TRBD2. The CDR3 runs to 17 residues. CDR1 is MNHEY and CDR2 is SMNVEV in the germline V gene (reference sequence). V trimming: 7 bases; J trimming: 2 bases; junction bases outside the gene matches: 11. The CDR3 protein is CASKAGGGGQNTGELFF. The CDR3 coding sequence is TGTGCCAGCAAGGCGGGGGGGGGCGGCCAAAACACCGGGGAGCTGTTTTTT.

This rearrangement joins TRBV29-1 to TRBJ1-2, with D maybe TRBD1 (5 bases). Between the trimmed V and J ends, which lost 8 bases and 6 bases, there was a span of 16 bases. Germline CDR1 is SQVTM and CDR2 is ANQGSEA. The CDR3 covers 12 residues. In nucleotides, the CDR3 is TGCAGCTCCCGGCAGGGTGGGCATGGCTACACCTTC. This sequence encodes CSSRQGGHGYTF.

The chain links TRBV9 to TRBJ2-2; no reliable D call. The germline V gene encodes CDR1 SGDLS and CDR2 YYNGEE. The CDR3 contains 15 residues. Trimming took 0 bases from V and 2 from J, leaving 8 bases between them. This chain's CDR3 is CASSVVGGNTGELFF. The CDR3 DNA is TGTGCCAGCAGCGTAGTGGGCGGAAACACCGGGGAGCTGTTTTTT.

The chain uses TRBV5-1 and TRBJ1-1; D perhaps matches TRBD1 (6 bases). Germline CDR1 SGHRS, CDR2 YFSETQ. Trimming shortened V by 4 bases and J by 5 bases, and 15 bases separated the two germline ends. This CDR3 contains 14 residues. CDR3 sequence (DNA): TGCGCCAGCAGCCGTACAGGGATTAGGACTGAAGCTTTCTTT. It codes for CASSRTGIRTEAFF.

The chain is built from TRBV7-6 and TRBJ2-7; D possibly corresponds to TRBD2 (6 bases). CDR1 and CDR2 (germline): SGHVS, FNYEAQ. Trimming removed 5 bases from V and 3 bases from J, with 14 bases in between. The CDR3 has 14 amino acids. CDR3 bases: TGTGCCAGCAGCCGGAACCGGAGGGACTACGAGCAGTACTTC. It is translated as CASSRNRRDYEQYF. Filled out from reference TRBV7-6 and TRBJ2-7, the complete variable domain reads GAGVSQSPRYKVTKRGQDVALRCDPISGHVSLYWYRQALGQGPEFLTYFNYEAQQDKSGLPNDRFSAERPEGSISTLTIQRTEQRDSAMYRCASSRNRRDYEQYFGPGTRLTVT.

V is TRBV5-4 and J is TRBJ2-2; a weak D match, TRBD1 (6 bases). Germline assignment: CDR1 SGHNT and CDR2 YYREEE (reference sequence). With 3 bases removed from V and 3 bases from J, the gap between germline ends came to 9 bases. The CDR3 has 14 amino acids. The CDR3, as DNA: TGTGCCAGCAGCTCGGACAGCCACACCGGGGAGCTGTTTTTT. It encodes CASSSDSHTGELFF.

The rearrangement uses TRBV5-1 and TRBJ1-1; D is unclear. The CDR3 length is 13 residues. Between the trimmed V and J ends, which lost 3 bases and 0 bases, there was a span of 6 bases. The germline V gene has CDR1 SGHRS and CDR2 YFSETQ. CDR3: CASSSLMNTEAFF. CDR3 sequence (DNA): TGCGCCAGCAGCTCACTCATGAACACTGAAGCTTTCTTT.

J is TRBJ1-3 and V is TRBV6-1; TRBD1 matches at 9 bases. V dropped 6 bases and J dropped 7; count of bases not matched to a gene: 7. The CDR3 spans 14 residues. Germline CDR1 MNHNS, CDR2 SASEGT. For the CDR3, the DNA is TGTGCCAGCAGGGGGACAGGGATCGCCAACACCATATATTTT. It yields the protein CASRGTGIANTIYF.

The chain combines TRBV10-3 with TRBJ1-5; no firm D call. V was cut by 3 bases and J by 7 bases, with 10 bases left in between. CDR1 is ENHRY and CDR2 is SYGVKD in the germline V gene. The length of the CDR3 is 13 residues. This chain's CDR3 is CAISEMSRQPQHF. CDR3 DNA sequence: TGTGCCATCAGTGAAATGTCTCGGCAGCCCCAGCATTTT.

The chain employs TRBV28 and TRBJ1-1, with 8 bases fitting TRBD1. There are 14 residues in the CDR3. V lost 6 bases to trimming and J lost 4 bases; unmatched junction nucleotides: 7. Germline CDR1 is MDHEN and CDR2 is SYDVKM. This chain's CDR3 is CASRNTGGGTEAFF. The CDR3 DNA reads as TGTGCCAGCAGGAATACAGGGGGAGGCACTGAAGCTTTCTTT.

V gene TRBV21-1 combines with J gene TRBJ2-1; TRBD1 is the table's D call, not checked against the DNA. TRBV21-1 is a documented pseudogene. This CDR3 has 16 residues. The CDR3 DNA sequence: TGTGCCAGCAGCAAAGGGGCTACACCGCCCCTCAATGAGCAGTTCTTC. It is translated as CASSKGATPPLNEQFF.

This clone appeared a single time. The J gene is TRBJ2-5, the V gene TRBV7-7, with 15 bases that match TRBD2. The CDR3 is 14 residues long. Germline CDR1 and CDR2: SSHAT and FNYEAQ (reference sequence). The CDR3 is CALGTSGGKETQYF. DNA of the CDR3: TGTGCTTTAGGGACTAGCGGGGGGAAGGAGACCCAGTACTTC.

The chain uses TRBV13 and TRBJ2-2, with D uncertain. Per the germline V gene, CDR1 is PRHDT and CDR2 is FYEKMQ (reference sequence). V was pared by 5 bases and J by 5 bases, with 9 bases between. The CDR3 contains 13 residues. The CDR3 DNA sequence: TGTGCCAGCAGCAAAGGTCGGACCGGGGAGCTGTTTTTT. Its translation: CASSKGRTGELFF.

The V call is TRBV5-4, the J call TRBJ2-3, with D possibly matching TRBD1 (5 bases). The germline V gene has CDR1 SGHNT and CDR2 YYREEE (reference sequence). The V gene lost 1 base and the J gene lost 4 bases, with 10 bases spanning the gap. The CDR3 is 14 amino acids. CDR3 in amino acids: CASSLRQGPDTQYF. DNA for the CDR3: TGTGCCAGCAGCTTGCGGCAGGGTCCAGATACGCAGTATTTT.

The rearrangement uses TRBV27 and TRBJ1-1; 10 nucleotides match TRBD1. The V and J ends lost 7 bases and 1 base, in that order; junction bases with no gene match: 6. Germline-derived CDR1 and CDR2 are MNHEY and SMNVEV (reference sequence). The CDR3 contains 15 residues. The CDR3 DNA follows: TGTGCCAGCAAAGGGACAGGGGTTCGGAACACTGAAGCTTTCTTT. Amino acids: CASKGTGVRNTEAFF.

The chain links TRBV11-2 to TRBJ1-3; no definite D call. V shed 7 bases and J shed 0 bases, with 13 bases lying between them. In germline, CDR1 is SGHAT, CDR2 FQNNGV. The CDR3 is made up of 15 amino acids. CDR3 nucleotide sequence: TGTGCCAGCACAAAAGTGGACCGCTCTGGAAACACCATATATTTT. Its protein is CASTKVDRSGNTIYF.

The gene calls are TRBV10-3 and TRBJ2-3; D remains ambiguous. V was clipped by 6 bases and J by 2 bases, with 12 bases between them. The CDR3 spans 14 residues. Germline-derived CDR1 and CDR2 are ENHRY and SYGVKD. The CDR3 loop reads CAIRPGPTTDTQYF. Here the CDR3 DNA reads TGTGCCATCAGACCCGGCCCCACCACAGATACGCAGTATTTT.

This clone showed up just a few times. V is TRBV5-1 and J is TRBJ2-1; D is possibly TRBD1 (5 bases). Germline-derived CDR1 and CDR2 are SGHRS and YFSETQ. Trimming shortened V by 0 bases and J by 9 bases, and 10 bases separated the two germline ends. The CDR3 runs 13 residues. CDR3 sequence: CASSLGDRGEQFF. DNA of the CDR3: TGCGCCAGCAGCTTGGGAGACAGAGGTGAGCAGTTCTTC. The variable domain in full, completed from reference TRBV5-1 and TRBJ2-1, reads KAGVTQTPRYLIKTRGQQVTLSCSPISGHRSVSWYQQTPGQGLQFLFEYFSETQRNKGNFPGRFSGRQFSNSRSEMNVSTLELGDSALYLCASSLGDRGEQFFGPGTRLTVL.

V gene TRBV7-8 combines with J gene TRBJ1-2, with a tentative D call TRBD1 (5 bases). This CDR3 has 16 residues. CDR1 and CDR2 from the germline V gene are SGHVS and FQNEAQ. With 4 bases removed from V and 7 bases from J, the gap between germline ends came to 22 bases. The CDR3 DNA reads TGTGCCAGCAGCTCTACGCCGGGACTGACATCTGGTGGCTACACCTTC. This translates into CASSSTPGLTSGGYTF.